This T cell receptor (beta chain) was recovered during a study of PD-L1 blockade in urothelial cancer (dated by TCRdb to 2016 to 2017). Regarding the study in general: Therapy was started at some point between 2013 and 2015 for all patients, and atezolizumab 1,200 mg was administered intravenously every 3 weeks. About 90% of the roughly 29 patients were identified as males with urothelial cancer of bladder origin, and a prior smoking history was reported by 18 of 29 patients. An ECOG performance status of 0 or 1 was recorded for the patients, and 0 to 3 prior chemotherapy regimens had been received by the patients. Blood samples were analyzed at 3 weeks after treatment start (second dose) and at 6 weeks after treatment start. Blood samples gave a median of about 130,000 T cells and tens of thousands of unique TCRs, with a median clonality of 0.080. The study, an exploratory multi-omic analysis, examined somatic, immune and clinical correlates of response to PD-L1 blockade with atezolizumab in urothelial cancer. TCR sequencing covered pretreatment tumor samples and matched, serially collected peripheral blood taken before and after atezolizumab treatment. Durable clinical benefit was defined as a progression-free survival longer than 6 months, and TCR features were additionally tested against progression-free survival and overall survival. In the same patients who had TCR sequencing, pretreatment tumors also underwent whole exome sequencing and RNA sequencing. Durable clinical benefit was achieved by nine patients but not by the remaining 20. Twenty-nine patients had pretreatment blood TCR-seq, around 25 had at least one posttreatment blood collection, and around 25 had tumor TCR-seq. Overall study outcomes, separate from this receptor: Patients with durable benefit showed greater expansion of tumor-associated TCR clones in peripheral blood 3 weeks after starting treatment (n = 22, p = 0.022). A pretreatment peripheral blood TCR clonality below the median was linked to improved progression-free and overall survival. Because of the small sample size (n ≈ 27) and the many exploratory analyses performed, the results are intended to be regarded as hypothesis-generating.

Per the publication, the time point label means: pretreatment peripheral blood. The cohort included some 30 patients with locally advanced or metastatic urothelial carcinoma who were treated at Memorial Sloan Kettering on a trial protocol. Peripheral blood mononuclear cells were collected from each patient pretreatment and during treatment, giving between 1 and 8 total time points per patient. The Qiagen DNeasy Blood extraction kit was used to purify genomic DNA from total PBMCs and tumor samples. PBMCs were collected pretreatment and during treatment, and were isolated and stored as previously described. Via the germline V gene (reference sequence), CDR1 is WNHNN and CDR2 SYGVQD. The CDR3 measures 13 amino acids from cysteine to phenylalanine. Only the CDR3 DNA is retained, 39 bases long and in frame from the first base. Trimming takes 8 bases from V and 4 bases from J, and the germline ends sit 14 bases apart.

Each PCR received spiked-in synthetic TCR analog templates so that absolute template abundance could be estimated from read counts. The immunoSEQ assay used bias-controlled V and J gene primers to amplify TCRbeta CDR3 regions from genomic DNA. Rearranged TCRbeta segments were sequenced at approximately 20X coverage. In the paper's pipeline: Clustering was used to correct sequencing errors, and CDR3s were annotated against IMGT to assign V, D and J genes. Downstream analyses used only productive TCRbeta rearrangements, leaving out any out-of-frame or stop-codon sequences. Clonality was computed as one minus Shannon entropy normalized by the log of the number of unique productive sequences. Clones differing between time points or between blood and tumor were identified by Fisher's exact test with Benjamini-Hochberg correction at adjusted p below 0.01. TCRdb's version of the immuneACCESS table is confined to in-frame rearrangements and falls short of the full clone set. An unresolved V gene accounts for under half of the shortfall where checked; the remainder is of unknown origin. The V and J calls and clone size were taken over from that table, and D and trimming were inferred from the DNA. The sample table records tens of thousands of clones; about four fifths of these occur just once. Clones ranked in the top ten supply more than 2% of the sample.

Comments on this clone: Its antigen remains unidentified. Per-base quality was not reported, and no clone a single base away is much larger than it.

This TCR was recovered from a man in his 60s with urothelial cancer. This sequence uses TRBV10-1 and TRBJ2-5, with the D gene not clear enough to name. This specimen consisted of PBMCs, obtained around atezolizumab (anti-PD-L1) treatment. The sequenced DNA: TGCGCCAGCTCGCGACACCCCGGAGAGACCCAGTACTTC. Its translation is CASSRHPGETQYF.